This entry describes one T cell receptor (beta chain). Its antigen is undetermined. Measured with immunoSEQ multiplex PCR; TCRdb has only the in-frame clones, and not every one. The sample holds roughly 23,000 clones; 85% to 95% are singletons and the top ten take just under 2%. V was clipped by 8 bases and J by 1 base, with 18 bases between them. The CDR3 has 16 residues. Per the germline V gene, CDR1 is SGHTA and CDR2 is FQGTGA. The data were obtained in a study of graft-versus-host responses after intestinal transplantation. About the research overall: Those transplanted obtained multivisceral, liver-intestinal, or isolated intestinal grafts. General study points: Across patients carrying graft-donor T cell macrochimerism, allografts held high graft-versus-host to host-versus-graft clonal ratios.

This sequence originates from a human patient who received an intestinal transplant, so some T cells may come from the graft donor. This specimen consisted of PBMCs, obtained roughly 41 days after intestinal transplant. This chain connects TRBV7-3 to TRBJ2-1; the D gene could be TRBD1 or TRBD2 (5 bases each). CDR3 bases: TGTGCCAGCTCCTCGAAGGGGAGCGGTTCCTACAATGAGCAGTTCTTC. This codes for CASSSKGSGSYNEQFF.